This T cell receptor (beta chain) was sequenced for a study of T cell responses to AZD1222 COVID-19 vaccine. Across the whole study: Researchers grouped second doses given at about 4 or about 12 weeks into one pool. Broader study findings: Researchers report vaccine-associated CD4 TCRs spanning spike, with dominance at 160-218 and 743-854. Only after the peak T cell response were repertoires sampled. Clonal diversity was possibly underestimated, and white British individuals and females predominated among donors.

Assay: immunoSEQ multiplex PCR; the TCRdb copy retains only in-frame clones and omits some. In the table there are 45,000 to 70,000 clones, about 90% of which are singletons. With respect to this clone: The antigen remains undetermined.

The germline gives CDR1 SGHAT, CDR2 FQNNGV. The trim removed 5 bases at V and 4 bases at J, leaving 6 bases unmatched. The CDR3 covers 16 residues. The sequence was obtained from an adult in good health. The J gene is TRBJ2-1, the V gene TRBV11-2, with 12 positions matching TRBD2. This sample comprised peripheral blood, obtained on day 0 of AZD1222 vaccination. The CDR3 region has the DNA TGTGCCAGCAGCAGACTAGCGGGAGCCCTTTACAATGAGCAGTTCTTC. Amino acid sequence: CASSRLAGALYNEQFF.